Presented here are 2 T cell receptor beta chains from one specimen sequenced in a study of CD8 T cells in Susac syndrome (dated by TCRdb to the late 2010s). Library prep was done by the immunoSEQ multiplex PCR assay. RNA was extracted with the RNeasy kit and about 0.5 to 1 ug was reverse transcribed using random hexamers. The public reads were run again by TCRdb, first through fastp at Q25 and then through MiXCR, and only productive beta chains were kept. CDR3 protein sequences are deduplicated, and each keeps its most common genes and DNA. A total of about 150,000 distinct CDR3 sequences appear in this sample, roughly 96% of them only once. Around 0.15% of the sample is in the top ten clones. Sequenced material: CD8+ T cells from PBMCs. Receptor source: a human donor with multiple sclerosis.

The chain recombines TRBV29-1 with TRBJ2-3, with a tentative D call TRBD2 (7 bases). V lost 7 bases and J 4 bases, leaving 21 bases between the germline ends. Germline-derived CDR1 and CDR2 are SQVTM and ANQGSEA. The CDR3 length is 15 residues. This CDR3 reads CSATFGGAKADTQYF. The CDR3 nucleotides are TGCAGCGCAACCTTTGGGGGGGCTAAGGCAGATACGCAGTATTTT.

The chain employs TRBV27 and TRBJ2-2; the D gene could be TRBD1 or TRBD2 (5 bases each). The CDR3 runs to 17 residues. In germline, CDR1 is MNHEY, CDR2 SMNVEV (reference sequence). V was shortened by 3 bases and J by 3 bases, with 17 bases between the two germline ends. The CDR3 coding sequence is TGTGCCAGCAGTTTGTCTCCCGGGACGGCAGACACCGGGGAGCTGTTTTTT. This codes for CASSLSPGTADTGELFF.